This T cell receptor beta chain stems from a study of blood T cell repertoires in COVID-19. Study context: The origin of the acute and convalescent COVID-19 samples was the United States, Italy and Spain. PBMCs, B-cell-depleted T cells, or T cells were the source of the cDNA or gDNA that made up the material.

The data were produced by immunoSEQ multiplex PCR, yet TCRdb's version contains in-frame clones alone and is incomplete. The table has some 140,000 clones, approximately 90% seen once. Trimming took off 4 bases at V and 6 bases at J, with 13 bases between the two ends. The germline V gene has CDR1 WNHNN and CDR2 SYGVQD (reference sequence). This CDR3 is 13 amino acids long. V usage is TRBV10-1 and J usage is TRBJ2-7, with D unclear. The receptor's source is a man aged 45 to 65 with active or convalescent COVID-19. Sequences were obtained from peripheral blood. The CDR3, as DNA: TGCGCCAGCAGTGGCTCCGGGTTATTCGAGCAGTACTTC. Residues: CASSGSGLFEQYF.